The T cell receptor (beta chain) under discussion was sequenced for a study of chemoradiotherapy in HPV16-positive cancers. On the study more broadly: Candidate HPV-specific clones and shared TCR motifs came from a couple of HPV16-positive patients. Study-level points and caveats: The functional HPV-specific definition rests on just a couple of HPV16-positive patients. HPV-responsive T-cell expansion during chemoradiotherapy was linked to improved recurrence-free survival in HPV16-positive patients. Candidate HPV-specific clones and E7-related TCR motifs grew in tumor during treatment.

Method: immunoSEQ multiplex PCR; TCRdb's copy keeps in-frame clones and lacks some. Among 30,000 or so clones listed, 84% were seen once. The germline V gene has CDR1 SGHAT and CDR2 FQNNGV. The CDR3 is 15 residues long. V lost 5 bases to trimming and J lost 3 bases; unmatched junction nucleotides: 6. On this clone itself: Its antigen is still unknown.

This chain uses TRBV11-2 with TRBJ1-5; 8 nucleotides line up with TRBD1. The input for sequencing was blood, taken from a patient who underwent chemoradiotherapy. The source of this sequence is a human donor with HPV-associated anogenital cancer. As DNA, the CDR3 is TGTGCCAGCAGCCCACGGACAGGGTACAATCAGCCCCAGCATTTT. Its translation is CASSPRTGYNQPQHF. Complete variable domain (other parts from reference TRBV11-2 and TRBJ1-5): EAGVAQSPRYKIIEKRQSVAFWCNPISGHATLYWYQQILGQGPKLLIQFQNNGVVDDSQLPKDRFSAERLKGVDSTLKIQPAKLEDSAVYLCASSPRTGYNQPQHFGDGTRLSIL.